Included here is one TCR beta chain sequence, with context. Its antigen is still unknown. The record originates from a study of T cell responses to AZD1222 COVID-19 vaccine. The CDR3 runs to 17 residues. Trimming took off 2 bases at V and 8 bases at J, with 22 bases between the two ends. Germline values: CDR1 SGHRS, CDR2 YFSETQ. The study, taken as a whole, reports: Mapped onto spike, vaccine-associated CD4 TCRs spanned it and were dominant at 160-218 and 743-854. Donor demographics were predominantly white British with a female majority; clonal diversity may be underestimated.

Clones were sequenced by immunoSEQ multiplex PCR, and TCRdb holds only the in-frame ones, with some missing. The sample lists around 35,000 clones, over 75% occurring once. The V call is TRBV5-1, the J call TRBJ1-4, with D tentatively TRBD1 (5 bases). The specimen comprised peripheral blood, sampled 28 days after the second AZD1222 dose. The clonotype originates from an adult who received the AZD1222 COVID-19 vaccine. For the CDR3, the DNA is TGCGCCAGCAGCTTAGGAACGGACACTCTGGGTGGGGAAAAACTGTTTTTT. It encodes CASSLGTDTLGGEKLFF.